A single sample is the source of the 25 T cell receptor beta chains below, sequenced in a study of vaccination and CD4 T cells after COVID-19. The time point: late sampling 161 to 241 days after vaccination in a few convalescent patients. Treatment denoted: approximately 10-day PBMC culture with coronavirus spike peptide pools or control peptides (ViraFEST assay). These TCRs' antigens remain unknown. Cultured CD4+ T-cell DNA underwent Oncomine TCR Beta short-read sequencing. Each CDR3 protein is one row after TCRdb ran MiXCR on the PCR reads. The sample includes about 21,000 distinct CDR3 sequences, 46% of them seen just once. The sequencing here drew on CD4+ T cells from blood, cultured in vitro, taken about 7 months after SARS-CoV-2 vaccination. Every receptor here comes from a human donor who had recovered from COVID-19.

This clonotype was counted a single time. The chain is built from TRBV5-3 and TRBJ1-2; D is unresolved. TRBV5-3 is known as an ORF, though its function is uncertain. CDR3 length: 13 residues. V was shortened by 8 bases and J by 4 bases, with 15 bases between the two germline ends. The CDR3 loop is CASSTSASYGYTF. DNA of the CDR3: TGTGCCAGCAGCACCTCGGCCTCCTATGGCTACACCTTC.

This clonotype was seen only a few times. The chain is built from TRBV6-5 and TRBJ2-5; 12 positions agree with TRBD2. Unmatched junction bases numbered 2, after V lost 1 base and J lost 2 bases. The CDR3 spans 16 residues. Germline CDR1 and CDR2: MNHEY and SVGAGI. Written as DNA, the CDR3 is TGTGCCAGCAGTTACTTCCTAGCGGGGGGGCAAGAGACCCAGTACTTC. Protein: CASSYFLAGGQETQYF.

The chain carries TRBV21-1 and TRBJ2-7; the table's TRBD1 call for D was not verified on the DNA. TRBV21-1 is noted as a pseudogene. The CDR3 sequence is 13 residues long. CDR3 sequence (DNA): TGTGCCAGCAAGACAGGGGGAGGGTACGAGCAGTACTTC. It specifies CASKTGGGYEQYF.

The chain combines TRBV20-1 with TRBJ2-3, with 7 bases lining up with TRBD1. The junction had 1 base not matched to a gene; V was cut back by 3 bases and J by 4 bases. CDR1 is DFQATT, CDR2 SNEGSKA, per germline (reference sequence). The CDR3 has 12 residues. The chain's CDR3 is CSASQGADTQYF. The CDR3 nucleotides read TGCAGTGCTAGTCAGGGGGCAGATACGCAGTATTTT.

DNA of the CDR3: TGTGCCAGCAGCAAAGACGGGACTAGCCTACCGCAGTATTTT. Translating gives CASSKDGTSLPQYF. This chain links TRBV21-1 with TRBJ2-3; the D segment call TRBD2 is taken from the table without a DNA check. TRBV21-1 is reported as a pseudogene. The CDR3 totals 14 residues.

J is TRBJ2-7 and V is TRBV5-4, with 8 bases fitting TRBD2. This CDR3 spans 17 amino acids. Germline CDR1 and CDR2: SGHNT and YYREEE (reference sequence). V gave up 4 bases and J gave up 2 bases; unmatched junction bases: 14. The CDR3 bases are TGTGCCAGCAGCCCAGGGGCCACTAGCGGAATTACCTACGAGCAGTACTTC. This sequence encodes CASSPGATSGITYEQYF. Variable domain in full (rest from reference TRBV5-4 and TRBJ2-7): ETGVTQSPTHLIKTRGQQVTLRCSSQSGHNTVSWYQQALGQGPQFIFQYYREEENGRGNFPPRFSGLQFPNYSSELNVNALELDDSALYLCASSPGATSGITYEQYFGPGTRLTVT.

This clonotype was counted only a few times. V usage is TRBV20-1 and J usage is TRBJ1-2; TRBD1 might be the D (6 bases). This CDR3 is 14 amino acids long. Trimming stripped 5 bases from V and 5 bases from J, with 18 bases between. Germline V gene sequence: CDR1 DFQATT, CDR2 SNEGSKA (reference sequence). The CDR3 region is CSAAHLGRGYGYTF. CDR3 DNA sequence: TGCAGTGCTGCTCACCTGGGGAGGGGGTATGGCTACACCTTC.

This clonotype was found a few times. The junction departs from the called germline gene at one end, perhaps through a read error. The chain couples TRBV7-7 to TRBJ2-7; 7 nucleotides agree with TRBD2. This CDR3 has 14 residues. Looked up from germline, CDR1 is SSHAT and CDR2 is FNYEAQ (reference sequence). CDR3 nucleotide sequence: TGTGCTAGCAGCTTAGAGCCGACAGCGGGAGAGCAGTACTTC. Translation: CASSLEPTAGEQYF. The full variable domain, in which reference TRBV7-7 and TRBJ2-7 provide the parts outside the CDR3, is GAGVSQSPRYKVTKRGQDVTLRCDPISSHATLYWYQQALGQGPEFLTYFNYEAQPDKSGLPSDRFSAERPEGSISTLTIQRTEQRDSAMYRCASSLEPTAGEQYFGPGTRLTVT.

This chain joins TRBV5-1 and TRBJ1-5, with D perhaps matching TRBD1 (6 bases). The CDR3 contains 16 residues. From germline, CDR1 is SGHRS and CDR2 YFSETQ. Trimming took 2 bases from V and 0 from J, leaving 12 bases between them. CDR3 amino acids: CASSFTGRGSNQPQHF. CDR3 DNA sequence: TGCGCCAGCAGCTTTACAGGGAGAGGTAGCAATCAGCCCCAGCATTTT.

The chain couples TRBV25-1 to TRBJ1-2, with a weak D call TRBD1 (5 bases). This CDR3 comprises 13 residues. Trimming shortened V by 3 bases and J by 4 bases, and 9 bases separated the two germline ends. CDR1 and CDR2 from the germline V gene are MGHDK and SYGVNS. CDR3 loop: CASSDGTAYGYTF. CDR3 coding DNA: TGTGCCAGCAGTGATGGGACGGCCTATGGCTACACCTTC.

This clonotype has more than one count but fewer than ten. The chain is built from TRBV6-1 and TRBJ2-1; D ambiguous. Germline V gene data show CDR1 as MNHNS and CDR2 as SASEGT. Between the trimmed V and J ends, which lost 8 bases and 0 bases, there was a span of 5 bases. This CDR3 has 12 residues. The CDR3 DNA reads TGTGCCAGCCCGATCTCCTACAATGAGCAGTTCTTC. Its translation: CASPISYNEQFF.

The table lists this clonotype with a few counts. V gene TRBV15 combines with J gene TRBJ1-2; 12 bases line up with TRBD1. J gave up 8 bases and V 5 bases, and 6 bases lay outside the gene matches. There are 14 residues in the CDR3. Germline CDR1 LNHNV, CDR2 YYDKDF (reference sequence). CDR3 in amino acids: CATSRDRGRDGYTF. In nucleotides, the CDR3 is TGTGCCACCAGCCGGGACAGGGGGCGGGACGGCTACACCTTC.

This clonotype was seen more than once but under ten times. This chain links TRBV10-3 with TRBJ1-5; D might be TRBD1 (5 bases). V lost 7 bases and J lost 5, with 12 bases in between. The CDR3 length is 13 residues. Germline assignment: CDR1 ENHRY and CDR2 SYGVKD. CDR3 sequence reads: CAITKDTDQPQHF. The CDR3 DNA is TGTGCCATCACCAAGGACACCGATCAGCCCCAGCATTTT.

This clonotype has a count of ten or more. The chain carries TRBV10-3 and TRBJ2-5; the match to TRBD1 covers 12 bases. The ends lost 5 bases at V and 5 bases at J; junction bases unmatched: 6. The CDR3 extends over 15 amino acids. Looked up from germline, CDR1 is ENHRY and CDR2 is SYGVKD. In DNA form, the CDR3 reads TGTGCCATCAGTATGGGACAGGGGGCCCTTGAGACCCAGTACTTC. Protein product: CAISMGQGALETQYF.

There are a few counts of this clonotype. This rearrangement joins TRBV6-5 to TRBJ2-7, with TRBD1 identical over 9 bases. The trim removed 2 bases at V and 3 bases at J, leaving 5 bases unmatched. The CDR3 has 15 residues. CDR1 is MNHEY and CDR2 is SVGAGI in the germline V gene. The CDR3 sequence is CASSYPGQGNYEQYF. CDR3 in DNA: TGTGCCAGCAGTTACCCGGGACAGGGTAACTACGAGCAGTACTTC.

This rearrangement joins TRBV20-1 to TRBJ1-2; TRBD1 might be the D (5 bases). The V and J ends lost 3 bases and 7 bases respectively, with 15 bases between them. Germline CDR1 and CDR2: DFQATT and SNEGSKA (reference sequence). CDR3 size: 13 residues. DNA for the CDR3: TGCAGTGCTAGCCGACAGAGCCTTTTTGGCTACACCTTC. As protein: CSASRQSLFGYTF.

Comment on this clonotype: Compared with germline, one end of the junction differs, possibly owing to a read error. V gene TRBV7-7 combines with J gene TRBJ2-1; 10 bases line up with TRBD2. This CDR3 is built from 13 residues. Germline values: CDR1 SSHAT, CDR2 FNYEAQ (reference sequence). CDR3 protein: CASSLRLAGVQFF. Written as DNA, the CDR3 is TGTGCTAGCAGCTTAAGGCTAGCGGGAGTACAGTTCTTC.

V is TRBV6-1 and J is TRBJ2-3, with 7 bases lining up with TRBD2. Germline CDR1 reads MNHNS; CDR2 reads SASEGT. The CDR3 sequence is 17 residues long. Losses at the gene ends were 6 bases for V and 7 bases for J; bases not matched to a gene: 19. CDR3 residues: CASSPHRASGAEHTQYF. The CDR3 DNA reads TGTGCCAGCAGCCCCCATCGGGCTAGCGGAGCTGAACATACGCAGTATTTT.

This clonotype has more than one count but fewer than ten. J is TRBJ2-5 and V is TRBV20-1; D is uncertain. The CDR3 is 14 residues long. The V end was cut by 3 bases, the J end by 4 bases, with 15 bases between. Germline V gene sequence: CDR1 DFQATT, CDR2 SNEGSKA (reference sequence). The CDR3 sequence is CSARGPFTGETQYF. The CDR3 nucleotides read TGCAGTGCTAGGGGCCCCTTTACGGGAGAGACCCAGTACTTC.

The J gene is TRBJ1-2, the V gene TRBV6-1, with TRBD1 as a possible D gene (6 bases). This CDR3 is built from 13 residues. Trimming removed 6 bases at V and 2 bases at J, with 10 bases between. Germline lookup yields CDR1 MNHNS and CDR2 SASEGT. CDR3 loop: CASRGGANYGYTF. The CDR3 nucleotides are TGTGCCAGCAGGGGGGGGGCGAACTATGGCTACACCTTC.

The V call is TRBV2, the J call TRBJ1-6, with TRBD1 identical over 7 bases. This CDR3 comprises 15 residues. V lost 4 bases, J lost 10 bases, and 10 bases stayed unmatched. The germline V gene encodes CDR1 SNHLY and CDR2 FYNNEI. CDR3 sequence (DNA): TGTGCCAGCAGTGCGGAGACAGGGCCGCACTCACCCCTCCACTTT. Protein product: CASSAETGPHSPLHF.

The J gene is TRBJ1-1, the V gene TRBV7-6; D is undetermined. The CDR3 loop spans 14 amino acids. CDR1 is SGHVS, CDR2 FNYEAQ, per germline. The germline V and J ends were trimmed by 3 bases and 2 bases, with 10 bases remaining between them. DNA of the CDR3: TGTGCCAGCAGCTTGGTCGTAGGAAACACTGAAGCTTTCTTT. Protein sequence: CASSLVVGNTEAFF.

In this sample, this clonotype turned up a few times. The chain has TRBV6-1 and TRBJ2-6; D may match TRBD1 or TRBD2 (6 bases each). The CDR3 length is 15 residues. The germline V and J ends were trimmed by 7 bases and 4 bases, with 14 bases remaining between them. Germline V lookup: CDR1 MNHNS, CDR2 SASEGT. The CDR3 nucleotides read TGTGCCAGCACCAACGGGGGCGCGGGGGCCAACGTCCTGACTTTC. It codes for CASTNGGAGANVLTF.

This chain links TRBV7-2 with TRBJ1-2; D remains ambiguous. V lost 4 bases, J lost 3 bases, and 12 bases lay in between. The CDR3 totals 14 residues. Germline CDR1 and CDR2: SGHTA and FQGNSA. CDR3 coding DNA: TGTGCCAGCAGCTCGGACGGAGCGTACTATGGCTACACCTTC. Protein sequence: CASSSDGAYYGYTF.

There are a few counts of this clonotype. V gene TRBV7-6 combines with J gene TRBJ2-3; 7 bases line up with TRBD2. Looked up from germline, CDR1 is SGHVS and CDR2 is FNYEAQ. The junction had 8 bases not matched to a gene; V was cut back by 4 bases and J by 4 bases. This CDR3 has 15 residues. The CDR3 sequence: CASSSRRGMADTQYF. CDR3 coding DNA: TGTGCCAGCAGCTCTCGGCGGGGGATGGCAGATACGCAGTATTTT.